This TCR beta chain was recorded in a study of T cells in Graves' hyperthyroidism and ophthalmopathy. Background on the study: Peripheral blood sampling occurred at initial diagnosis, before any treatment.

This clonotype was observed a handful of times. Its antigen is not identified. This may stem from a read error, because a much larger clone lies one nucleotide away. Each diagnosis drew on symptoms, thyroxine, TRAb, thyroid ultrasound and orbital computed tomography findings. Study-level findings and limits: Ophthalmopathy was model-predicted a median roughly 6.2 months pre-onset. Most clonotypes expanded in thyroid above 0.001 were likewise present in blood.

RNA transcripts provided the source from which TCR beta CDR3 regions were amplified. The HTBI primer set was used in a first-round RT-PCR of the TCR CDR3. One entry per CDR3 protein, called by TCRdb with MiXCR from the multiplex PCR reads. The sample shows hundreds of thousands of distinct CDR3 sequences, approximately 18% of them seen only once. The sequenced material came from blood. The origin of this receptor is a man aged 45-65 years with Graves' ophthalmopathy.

The CDR3 region is CASSDGTSSTDTQYF. The CDR3 DNA is TGTGCCAGCAGTGACGGGACTAGCAGCACAGATACGCAGTATTTT. This chain connects TRBV6-4 to TRBJ2-3; the match to TRBD2 covers 9 bases. Looked up from germline, CDR1 is MRHNA and CDR2 is SNTAGT. J was trimmed by 0 bases and V by 2 bases; bases with no gene match: 0. The CDR3 length is 15 residues.